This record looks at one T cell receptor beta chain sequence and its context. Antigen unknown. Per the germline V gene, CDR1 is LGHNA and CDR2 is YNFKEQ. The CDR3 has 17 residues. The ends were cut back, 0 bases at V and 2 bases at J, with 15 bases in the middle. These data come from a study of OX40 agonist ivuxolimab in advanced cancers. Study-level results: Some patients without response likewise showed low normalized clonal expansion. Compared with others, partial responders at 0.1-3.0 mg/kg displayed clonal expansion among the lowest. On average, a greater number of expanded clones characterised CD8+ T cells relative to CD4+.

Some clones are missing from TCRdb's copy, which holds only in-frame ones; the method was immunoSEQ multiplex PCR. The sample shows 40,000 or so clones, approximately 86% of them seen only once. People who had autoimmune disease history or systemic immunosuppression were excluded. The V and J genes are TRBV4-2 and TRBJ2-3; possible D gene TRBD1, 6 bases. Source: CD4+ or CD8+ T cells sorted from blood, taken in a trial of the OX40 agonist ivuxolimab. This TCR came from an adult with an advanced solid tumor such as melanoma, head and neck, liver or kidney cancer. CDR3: CASSQDGGGIFTDTQYF. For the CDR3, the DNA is TGTGCCAGCAGCCAAGATGGGGGCGGAATCTTCACAGATACGCAGTATTTT.